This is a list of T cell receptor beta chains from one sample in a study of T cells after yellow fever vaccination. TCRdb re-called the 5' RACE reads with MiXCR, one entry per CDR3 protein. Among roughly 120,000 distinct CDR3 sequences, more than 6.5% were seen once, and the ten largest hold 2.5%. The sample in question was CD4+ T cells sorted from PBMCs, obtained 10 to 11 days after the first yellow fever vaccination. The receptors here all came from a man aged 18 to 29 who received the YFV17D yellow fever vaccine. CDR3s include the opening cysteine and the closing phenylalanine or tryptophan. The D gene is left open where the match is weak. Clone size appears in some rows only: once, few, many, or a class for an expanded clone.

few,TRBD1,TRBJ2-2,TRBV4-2,TGTGCCAGCAGCCCAAACGAGGGACAGGCGAACACCGGGGAGCTGTTTTTT,CASSPNEGQANTGELFF
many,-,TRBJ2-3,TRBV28,TGTGCCAGCAGCCTAACCCCATACACAGATACGCAGTATTTT,CASSLTPYTDTQYF
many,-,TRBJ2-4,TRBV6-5,TGTGCCAGCAGTTACTCCACCGGGACATTAAACATTCAGTACTTC,CASSYSTGTLNIQYF
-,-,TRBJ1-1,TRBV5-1,TGCGCCAGCAGCTCGGGACCCCCACGGGACACTGAAGCTTTCTTT,CASSSGPPRDTEAFF
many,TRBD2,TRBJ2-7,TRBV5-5,TGTGCCAGCGAAAGGACTAGCGCCGAAAAATACGAGCAGTACTTC,CASERTSAEKYEQYF
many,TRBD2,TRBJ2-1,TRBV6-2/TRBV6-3,TGTGCCAGCAGCCGGGACTACCCATACAATGAGCAGTTCTTC,CASSRDYPYNEQFF
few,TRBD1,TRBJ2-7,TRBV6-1,TGTGCCAGCAGGGGAGCAGGGGGTCCATCCTACGAGCAGTACTTC,CASRGAGGPSYEQYF
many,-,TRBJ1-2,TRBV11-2,TGTGCCAGCAGCCACGGACAGAACTATGGCTACACCTTC,CASSHGQNYGYTF
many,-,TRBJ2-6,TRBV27,TGTGCCAGCAGTTTAAAGGGGACTGGGGCCAACGTCCTGACTTTC,CASSLKGTGANVLTF
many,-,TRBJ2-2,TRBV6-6,TGTGCCAGCAGTTTAGCCGGAGTCGGGGAGCTGTTTTTT,CASSLAGVGELFF
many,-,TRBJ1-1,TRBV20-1,TGCAGTGCCCTCACAGACGACACTGAAGCTTTCTTT,CSALTDDTEAFF
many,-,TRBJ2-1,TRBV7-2,TGTGCCAGCAGCTTAGAAGGTGTGTCTTACAATGAGCAGTTCTTC,CASSLEGVSYNEQFF
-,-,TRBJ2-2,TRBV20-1,TGCAGTGCTAGAGATGGGCGATACTTGAACACCGGGGAGCTGTTTTTT,CSARDGRYLNTGELFF
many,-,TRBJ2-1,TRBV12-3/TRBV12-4,TGTGCCAGCGCCGTGGGGCTAAATGAGCAGTTCTTC,CASAVGLNEQFF
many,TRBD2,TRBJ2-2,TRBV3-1,TGTGCCAGCAGCCCCCGGGGGAGGGGCAGTGTGAACACCGGGGAGCTGTTTTTT,CASSPRGRGSVNTGELFF
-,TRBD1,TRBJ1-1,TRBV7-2,TGTGCCAGCAGCGGGGGACAGGCGGTTCTAATGAACACTGAAGCTTTCTTT,CASSGGQAVLMNTEAFF
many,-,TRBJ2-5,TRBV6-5,TGTGCCAGCAGTTACTCGGGCAGGGGAGAGACCCAGTACTTC,CASSYSGRGETQYF
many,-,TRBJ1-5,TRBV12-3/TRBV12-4,TGTGCCAGCAGCGCGGAACATAGCAATCAGCCCCAGCATTTT,CASSAEHSNQPQHF
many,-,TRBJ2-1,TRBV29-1,TGCAGCGCCTCAGGGGCCTCCTACAATGAGCAGTTCTTC,CSASGASYNEQFF
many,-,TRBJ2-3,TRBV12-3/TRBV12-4,TGTGCCAGCAGTTCCTACCGAAGAGGTGATTGGGGAGATACGCAGTATTTT,CASSSYRRGDWGDTQYF
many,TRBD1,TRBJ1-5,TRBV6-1,TGTGCCAGCAGTCTCGGACAGGGCAGCAATCAGCCCCAGCATTTT,CASSLGQGSNQPQHF
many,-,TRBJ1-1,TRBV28,TGTGCCAGCACCGGTCGGCCGATGAACACTGAAGCTTTCTTT,CASTGRPMNTEAFF
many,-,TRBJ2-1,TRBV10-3,TGTGCCATCAGTGAGTCGAGGGACCAGATTGAGCAGTTCTTC,CAISESRDQIEQFF
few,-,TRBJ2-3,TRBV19,TGTGCCAGTAGCCCATCCGGGGCCACAGATACGCAGTATTTT,CASSPSGATDTQYF
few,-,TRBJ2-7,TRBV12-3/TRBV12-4,TGTGCCAGCAGTTCGAAGGCCTACGAGCAGTACTTC,CASSSKAYEQYF
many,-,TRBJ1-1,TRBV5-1,TGCGCCAGCAGCTTTGCACCCGGGGGGACTGAAGCTTTCTTT,CASSFAPGGTEAFF
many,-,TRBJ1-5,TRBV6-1,TGTGCCAGCCCAACGGGGGTCATGAGCAATCAGCCCCAGCATTTT,CASPTGVMSNQPQHF
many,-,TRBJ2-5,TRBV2,TGTGCCAGCAGACTAATCATTCAAGAGACCCAGTACTTC,CASRLIIQETQYF
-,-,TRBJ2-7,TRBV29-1,TGCAGCGCGGTTGTTTACGAGCAGTACTTC,CSAVVYEQYF
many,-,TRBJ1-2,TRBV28,TGTGCCAGCACCATTTCGACAGGCTATGGCTACACCTTC,CASTISTGYGYTF
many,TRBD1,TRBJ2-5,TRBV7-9,TGTGCCAGCAGCGAAAGGACAGGGGGCTATCGAGAGACCCAGTACTTC,CASSERTGGYRETQYF
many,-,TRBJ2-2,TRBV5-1,TGCGCCAGCAGCTTGGCCTTAGGGACAATCACCGGGGAGCTGTTTTTT,CASSLALGTITGELFF
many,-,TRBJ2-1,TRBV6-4,TGTGCCAGCAGTGACAGGGGGGGCCCGCAGTTCTTC,CASSDRGGPQFF
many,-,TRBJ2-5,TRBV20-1,TGCAGTGCTAGGCTAGCTGCCCCAGAGACCCAGTACTTC,CSARLAAPETQYF
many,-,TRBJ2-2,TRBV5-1,TGCGCCAGCAGTACTCCCCCTGGAGACACCGGGGAGCTGTTTTTT,CASSTPPGDTGELFF
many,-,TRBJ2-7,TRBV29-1,TGCAGCGTTGAACTTAACAGGTACGGCGAGCAGTACTTC,CSVELNRYGEQYF
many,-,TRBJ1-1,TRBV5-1,TGCGCCAGCAGCTTGATTGCAGGGGACACTGAAGCTTTCTTT,CASSLIAGDTEAFF